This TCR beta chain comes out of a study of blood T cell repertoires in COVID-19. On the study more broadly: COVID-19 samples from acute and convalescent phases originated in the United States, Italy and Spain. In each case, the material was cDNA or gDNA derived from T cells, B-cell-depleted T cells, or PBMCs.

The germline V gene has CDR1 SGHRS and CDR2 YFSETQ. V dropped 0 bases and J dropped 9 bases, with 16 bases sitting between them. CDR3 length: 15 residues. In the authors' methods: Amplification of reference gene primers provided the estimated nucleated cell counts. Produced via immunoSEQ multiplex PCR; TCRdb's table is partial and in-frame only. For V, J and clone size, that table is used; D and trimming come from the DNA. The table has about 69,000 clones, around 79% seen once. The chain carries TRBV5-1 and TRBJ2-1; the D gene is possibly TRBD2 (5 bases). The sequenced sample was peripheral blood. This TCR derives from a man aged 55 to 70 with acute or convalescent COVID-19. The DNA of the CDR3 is TGCGCCAGCAGCTTGGGGAGGATCCTACAATTTGAGCAGTTCTTC. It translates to CASSLGRILQFEQFF.